The 12 T cell receptor beta chains listed next were all sequenced from one sample in a study of blood T cell repertoires in COVID-19. TCRdb's copy holds only in-frame clones and misses some; the assay was immunoSEQ multiplex PCR. The sample records about 180,000 clones, around 85% being singletons. Input material: peripheral blood. The receptors originated from a man over 45 with active or convalescent COVID-19.

The chain uses TRBV19 and TRBJ1-5; a possible D gene is TRBD1 (5 bases). Trimming pared 4 bases from V and 7 bases from J, leaving 14 bases between. The CDR3 sequence is 14 residues long. Germline-derived CDR1 and CDR2 are LNHDA and SQIVND (reference sequence). CDR3 nucleotide sequence: TGTGCCAGTAGTACGGGACTCGCGAAGCAGCCCCAGCATTTT. Amino acid sequence: CASSTGLAKQPQHF.

The chain combines TRBV12-3 or TRBV12-4 with TRBJ1-5; 8 bases are a match to TRBD1. Trimming at V came to 6 bases and at J to 5 bases, leaving 3 bases not matched to a gene. CDR3 length: 13 amino acids. CDR3 sequence: CASRQTGDQPQHF. The CDR3 region has the DNA TGTGCCAGCAGGCAGACAGGGGATCAGCCCCAGCATTTT.

The chain uses TRBV15 and TRBJ2-7, with 8 bases lining up with TRBD1. Trimming at V came to 3 bases and at J to 6 bases, leaving 10 bases not matched to a gene. Germline V lookup: CDR1 LNHNV, CDR2 YYDKDF (reference sequence). This CDR3 has 15 amino acids. CDR3 sequence (DNA): TGTGCCACCAGCAGGGAATCCCGGACAGGGATCGAGCAGTACTTC. Translation gives CATSRESRTGIEQYF.

The chain links TRBV19 to TRBJ2-1; D is possibly TRBD1 (6 bases). V lost 3 bases, J lost 10 bases, and 25 bases lay in between. There are 17 residues in the CDR3. Germline loops: CDR1 LNHDA, CDR2 SQIVND (reference sequence). CDR3 amino acids: CASSILTDSSLDEEQFF. CDR3 DNA sequence: TGTGCCAGTAGTATCCTTACGGACAGTTCCCTCGATGAGGAGCAGTTCTTC.

V and J are TRBV27 and TRBJ1-2; possibly TRBD1 for D (6 bases). V was cut by 6 bases and J by 4 bases, with 18 bases left in between. This CDR3 comprises 15 residues. The germline gives CDR1 MNHEY, CDR2 SMNVEV (reference sequence). This chain's CDR3 is CASRGAVTAGYGYTF. CDR3 nucleotide sequence: TGTGCCAGCAGGGGGGCTGTAACAGCCGGCTATGGCTACACCTTC.

In the case of this clone: At one end, the junction sequence differs from germline, possibly due to a read error. The chain carries TRBV3-1 (or the pseudogene TRBV3-2) and TRBJ2-7; TRBD2 is a possible D gene (5 bases). The CDR3 totals 12 residues. Germline V gives CDR1 LGHDT, CDR2 YNNKEL (reference sequence). The CDR3 nucleotides are TGTGCCAGCAGCCAGACGAGGGTCGAGTGGGACTTC. Protein: CASSQTRVEWDF.

The chain links TRBV11-2 to TRBJ2-5; 8 bases agree with TRBD1. Germline CDR1 SGHAT, CDR2 FQNNGV. The CDR3 has 15 amino acids. Trimming removed 0 bases from V and 2 bases from J; junction bases left unmatched: 2. The CDR3 spells CASSLETGVQETQYF. The CDR3 nucleotides read TGTGCCAGCAGCTTAGAGACAGGGGTTCAAGAGACCCAGTACTTC. Full variable domain (remainder filled in from reference TRBV11-2 and TRBJ2-5): EAGVAQSPRYKIIEKRQSVAFWCNPISGHATLYWYQQILGQGPKLLIQFQNNGVVDDSQLPKDRFSAERLKGVDSTLKIQPAKLEDSAVYLCASSLETGVQETQYFGPGTRLLVL.

The genes are TRBV6-2 or TRBV6-3 and TRBJ2-1; D not certain. This CDR3 comprises 13 residues. V lost 6 bases to trimming and J lost 2 bases, with 8 bases between them. Germline CDR1 MNHEY, CDR2 SVGEGT. This chain's CDR3 is CASSPDTYNEQFF. CDR3 DNA sequence: TGTGCCAGCAGCCCTGACACCTACAATGAGCAGTTCTTC.

V gene TRBV7-7 combines with J gene TRBJ2-5, with 11 bases lining up with TRBD2. After removal of 5 bases from V and 1 base from J, the junction contained 6 bases not matched to a gene. Germline CDR1 reads SSHAT; CDR2 reads FNYEAQ (reference sequence). There are 16 residues in the CDR3. The CDR3: CASSPGLAGFQETQYF. In DNA form, the CDR3 reads TGTGCCAGCAGCCCAGGACTAGCGGGTTTCCAAGAGACCCAGTACTTC. Full variable domain (remainder filled in from reference TRBV7-7 and TRBJ2-5): GAGVSQSPRYKVTKRGQDVTLRCDPISSHATLYWYQQALGQGPEFLTYFNYEAQPDKSGLPSDRFSAERPEGSISTLTIQRTEQRDSAMYRCASSPGLAGFQETQYFGPGTRLLVL.

The chain has TRBV3-1 (or the pseudogene TRBV3-2) and TRBJ2-3; 7 bases are shared with TRBD2. V lost 4 bases, J lost 4 bases, and 11 bases stayed unmatched. The germline gives CDR1 LGHDT, CDR2 YNNKEL (reference sequence). The CDR3 has 16 amino acids. The CDR3 DNA follows: TGTGCCAGCAGCCGCACGGGGGGTCCACCGTCAGATACGCAGTATTTT. Its translation: CASSRTGGPPSDTQYF.

This clone was counted a few times. V usage is TRBV3-1 (or the pseudogene TRBV3-2) and J usage is TRBJ1-5; D is perhaps TRBD1 (6 bases). The CDR3 extends over 14 amino acids. Germline-derived CDR1 and CDR2 are LGHDT and YNNKEL (reference sequence). Trimming removed 5 bases at V and 4 bases at J, with 12 bases between. The CDR3 bases are TGTGCCAGCAGCTCGGACAGACCAAATCAGCCCCAGCATTTT. This codes for CASSSDRPNQPQHF.

The chain has TRBV28 and TRBJ1-2; possibly TRBD1 for D (6 bases). This CDR3 has 17 amino acids. Germline CDR1 and CDR2: MDHEN and SYDVKM. Trimming pared 4 bases from V and 4 bases from J, leaving 22 bases between. The CDR3 sequence: CASSSLLNRVGGYGYTF. In DNA, the CDR3 is TGTGCCAGCAGTTCCCTACTTAACAGGGTTGGCGGCTATGGCTACACCTTC.